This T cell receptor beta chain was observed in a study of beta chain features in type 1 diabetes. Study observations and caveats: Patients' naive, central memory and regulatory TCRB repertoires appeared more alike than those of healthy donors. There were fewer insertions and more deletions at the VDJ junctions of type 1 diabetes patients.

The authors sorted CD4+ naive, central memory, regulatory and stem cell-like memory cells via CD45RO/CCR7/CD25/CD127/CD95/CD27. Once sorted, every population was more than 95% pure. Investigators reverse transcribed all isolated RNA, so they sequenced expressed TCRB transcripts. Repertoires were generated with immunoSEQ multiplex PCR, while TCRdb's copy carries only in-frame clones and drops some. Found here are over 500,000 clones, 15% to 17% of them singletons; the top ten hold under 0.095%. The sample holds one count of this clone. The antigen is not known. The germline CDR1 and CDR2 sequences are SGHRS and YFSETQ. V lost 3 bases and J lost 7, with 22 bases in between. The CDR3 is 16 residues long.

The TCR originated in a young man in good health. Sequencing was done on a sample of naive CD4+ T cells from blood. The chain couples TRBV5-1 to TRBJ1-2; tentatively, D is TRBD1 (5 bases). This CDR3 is CASSSNAGPTTCGYTF. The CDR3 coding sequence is TGCGCCAGCAGCTCAAACGCAGGGCCGACCACCTGTGGCTACACCTTC.